This TCR beta chain was sequenced in a study of beta chain features in type 1 diabetes. Study-level points and caveats: Type 1 diabetes patients had moderately but significantly shorter TCRB CDR3s in all four CD4+ subsets. Within the patient group, naive, central memory and Treg TCRB repertoires appeared more similar to each other than within healthy donors.

Germline-derived CDR1 and CDR2 are MDHEN and SYDVKM. This CDR3 comprises 16 residues. The V segment lost 3 bases and the J segment 5 bases; nucleotides outside the gene matches: 10. Of the isolated RNA, all was reverse transcribed, and so the sequenced material was expressed TCRB transcripts. Profiling relied on immunoSEQ multiplex PCR, and the TCRdb table lists in-frame clones only, not all of them. The sample records roughly 700,000 clones, around an eighth being singletons. A few counts support this clone. Its antigen is as yet unknown. This clonotype was obtained from a man between 18 and 29 years old with type 1 diabetes. Material for sequencing was naive CD4+ T cells from blood. V usage is TRBV28 and J usage is TRBJ2-1; 7 bases line up with TRBD1. The CDR3 protein is CASSFPTGSSHNEQFF. The CDR3 DNA is TGTGCCAGCAGTTTCCCGACAGGGAGCAGCCACAATGAGCAGTTCTTC.